This record concerns one T cell receptor beta chain sequence. No antigen is known for it. Assay used: immunoSEQ multiplex PCR; TCRdb lists only in-frame clones, some missing. The sample includes about 120,000 clones, approximately 90% seen only once; the top ten take over 3%. V lost 4 bases to trimming and J lost 4 bases; unmatched junction nucleotides: 8. The CDR3 consists of 16 residues. Germline V CDR1 and CDR2: SGHTA, FQGNSA. The sample belongs to a study of T cell responses to AZD1222 COVID-19 vaccine. Points from the study as a whole: Among those given AZD1222, only five to seven were seropositive at baseline. Spike-wide vaccine-associated CD4 TCRs dominated at 160-218 and 743-854. Repertoires were collected only later (after the peak T cell response had occurred).

The rearrangement joins TRBV7-2 to TRBJ2-1; 9 bases align to TRBD1. The sample here was peripheral blood, taken on day 0 of AZD1222 vaccination. The receptor's source is an adult in good health. The CDR3: CASSSNRGRVYNEQFF. Written as DNA, the CDR3 is TGTGCCAGCAGCTCCAACAGGGGGCGCGTATACAATGAGCAGTTCTTC. The full variable domain, completed using reference TRBV7-2 and TRBJ2-1, is GAGVSQSPSNKVTEKGKDVELRCDPISGHTALYWYRQSLGQGLEFLIYFQGNSAPDKSGLPSDRFSAERTGGSVSTLTIQRTQQEDSAVYLCASSSNRGRVYNEQFFGPGTRLTVL.